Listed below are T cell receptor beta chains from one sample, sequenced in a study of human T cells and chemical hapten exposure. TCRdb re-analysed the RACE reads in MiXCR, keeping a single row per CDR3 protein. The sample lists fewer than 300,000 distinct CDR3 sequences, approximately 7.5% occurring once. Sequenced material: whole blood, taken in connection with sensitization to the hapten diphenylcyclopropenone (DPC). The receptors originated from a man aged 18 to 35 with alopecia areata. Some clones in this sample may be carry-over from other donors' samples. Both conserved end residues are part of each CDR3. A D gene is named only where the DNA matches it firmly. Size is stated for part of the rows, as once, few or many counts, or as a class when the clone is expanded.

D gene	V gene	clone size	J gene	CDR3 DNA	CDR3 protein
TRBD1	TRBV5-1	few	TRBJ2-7	TGCGCCAGCTCCCAAACAGGGGCAGCCTACGAGCAGTACTTC	CASSQTGAAYEQYF
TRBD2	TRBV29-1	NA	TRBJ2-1	TGCAGCGTTCCCCGCGGGGGGGCAAATGAGCAGTTCTTC	CSVPRGGANEQFF
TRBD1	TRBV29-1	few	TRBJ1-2	TGCAGCGTTGACATGGGGACAGGGGACTATGGCTACACCTTC	CSVDMGTGDYGYTF
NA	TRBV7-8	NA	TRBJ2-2	TGTGCCAGCAGCTTAACCGTAGGAGGGAACACCGGGGAGCTGTTTTTT	CASSLTVGGNTGELFF
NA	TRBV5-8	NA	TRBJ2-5	TGTGCCAGCAGCTTGTTCGGAGGGCCCCTTCGACAAGAGACCCAGTACTTC	CASSLFGGPLRQETQYF
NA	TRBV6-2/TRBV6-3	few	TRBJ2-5	TGTGCCACCTTGGGGGTGGAGACCCAGTACTTC	CATLGVETQYF
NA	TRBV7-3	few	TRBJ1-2	TGTGCCAGCAGCTTAACGGGAAGACAGACCTATGGCTACACCTTC	CASSLTGRQTYGYTF
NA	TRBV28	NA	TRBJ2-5	TGTGCCAGCAGTCCCCCCCGGAGGGGTCACCAAGAGACCCAGTACTTC	CASSPPRRGHQETQYF
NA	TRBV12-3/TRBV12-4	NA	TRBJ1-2	TGTGCCAGCAGTTTAGCAGGACGTGGCTACACCTTC	CASSLAGRGYTF
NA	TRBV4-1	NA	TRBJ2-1	TGCGCCAGCAGCCAAGTTAACATACTCTCCTACAATGAGCAGTTCTTC	CASSQVNILSYNEQFF
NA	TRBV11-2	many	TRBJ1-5	TGTGCCAGCAGCCCTGACCTCTCTGAGCAGCCCCAGCATTTT	CASSPDLSEQPQHF
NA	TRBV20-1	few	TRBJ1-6	TGCAGTGCTAGAGATTATCAAGGCCCCTCCCTCCACTTT	CSARDYQGPSLHF
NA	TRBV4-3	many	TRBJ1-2	TGCGCCAGCAGCCAAGATAGGAACAGGGACTATGGCTACACCTTC	CASSQDRNRDYGYTF
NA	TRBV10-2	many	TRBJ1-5	TGCGCCAGCAGTGGACCGGGCCCTATTCAGCCCCAGCATTTT	CASSGPGPIQPQHF
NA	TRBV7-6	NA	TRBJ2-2	TGTGCCAGCAGTTATTTCGGACAGCCGAACACCGGGGAGCTGTTTTTT	CASSYFGQPNTGELFF
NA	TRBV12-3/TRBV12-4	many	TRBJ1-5	TGTGCCAGCAGCCCCCAGGGGTATAGCAATCAGCCCCAGCATTTT	CASSPQGYSNQPQHF
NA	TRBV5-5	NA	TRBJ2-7	TGTGCCAGCAGCTTGGTGGCAGCGAGCTCCTACGAGCAGTACTTC	CASSLVAASSYEQYF
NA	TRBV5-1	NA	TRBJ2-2	TGCGCCAGCAGCTTGATGGGGGCCCCGAAGAACACCGGGGAGCTGTTTTTT	CASSLMGAPKNTGELFF
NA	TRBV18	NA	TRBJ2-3	TGTGCCAGCTCACCAGTCGTCCAAGGGAGAGATACGCAGTATTTT	CASSPVVQGRDTQYF
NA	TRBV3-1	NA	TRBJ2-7	TGTGCCAGCAGCCAACAAGGCGGGACACTTCAATACGAGCAGTACTTC	CASSQQGGTLQYEQYF
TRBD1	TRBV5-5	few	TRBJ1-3	TGTGCCAGCAGCCTGCAGACAGGGGGCGAATCTGGAAACACCATATATTTT	CASSLQTGGESGNTIYF
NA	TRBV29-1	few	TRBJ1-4	TGCAGCGCCGATTGGGGGGACGGAACAACTAATGAAAAACTGTTTTTT	CSADWGDGTTNEKLFF
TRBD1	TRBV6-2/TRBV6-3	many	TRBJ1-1	TGTGCCACAGGCCGGGACAGGGGGCAGAACACTGAAGCTTTCTTT	CATGRDRGQNTEAFF
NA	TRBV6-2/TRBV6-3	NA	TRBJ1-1	TGTGCCAGCAGTTATGGAGGGCTGGGGGACACTGAAGCTTTCTTT	CASSYGGLGDTEAFF
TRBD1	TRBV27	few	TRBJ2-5	TGTGCCAGCAGTCCATGGACAGGGGGTGAAATGGAGACCCAGTACTTC	CASSPWTGGEMETQYF
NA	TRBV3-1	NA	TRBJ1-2	TGTGCCAGCAGCCAATATCACGGGGCGGGATATGGCTACACCTTC	CASSQYHGAGYGYTF
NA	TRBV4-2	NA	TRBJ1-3	TGTGCCAGCAGCCAAGCAGGCTCGAGCTCTGGAAACACCATATATTTT	CASSQAGSSSGNTIYF
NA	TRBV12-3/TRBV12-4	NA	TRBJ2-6	TGTGCCAGCAGTACAACAGGGTCTGGGGCCAACGTCCTGACTTTC	CASSTTGSGANVLTF
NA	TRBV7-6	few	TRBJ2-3	TGTGCCAGCAGCTCATCAGGGGCAGATACGCAGTATTTT	CASSSSGADTQYF
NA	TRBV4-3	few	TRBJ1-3	TGCGCCAGCAGCCAAGATTCAGGGGTCGGAAACACCATATATTTT	CASSQDSGVGNTIYF
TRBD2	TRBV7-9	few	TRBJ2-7	TGTGCCAGCAGCTGGGACTACTACGAGCAGTACTTC	CASSWDYYEQYF
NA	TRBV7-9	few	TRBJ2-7	TGTGCCAGCAGTGGAACAGAGACATACGAGCAGTACTTC	CASSGTETYEQYF
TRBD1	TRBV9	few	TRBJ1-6	TGTGCCAGCAGCGTTGGACAGGTCTATAATTCACCCCTCCACTTT	CASSVGQVYNSPLHF
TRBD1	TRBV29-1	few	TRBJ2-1	TGCAGCGTTGACGAGACAGGGAATGAGCAGTTCTTC	CSVDETGNEQFF
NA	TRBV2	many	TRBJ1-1	TGTGCCAGCACGGGACGACTGAACACTGAAGCTTTCTTT	CASTGRLNTEAFF
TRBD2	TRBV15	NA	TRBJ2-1	TGTGCCACCAGCAGAGACCGACTAGCTTCTGAGCAGTTCTTC	CATSRDRLASEQFF
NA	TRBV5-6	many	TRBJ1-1	TGTGCCAGCAGCCTACAGGGTCGGGCTAACACTGAAGCTTTCTTT	CASSLQGRANTEAFF
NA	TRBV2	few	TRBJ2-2	TGTGCCAGCAGCGGACGGGGACTTCAGAACACCGGGGAGCTGTTTTTT	CASSGRGLQNTGELFF
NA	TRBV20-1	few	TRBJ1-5	TGCAGTGCTAGTGGGGGGACCAATAGCAATCAGCCCCAGCATTTT	CSASGGTNSNQPQHF
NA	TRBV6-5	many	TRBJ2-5	TGTGCCAGCAGTGCCAGGGAAGGGGGGGAGACCCAGTACTTC	CASSAREGGETQYF
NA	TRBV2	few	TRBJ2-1	TGTGCCAGCAAGGTAGGGGAGTATGAGCAGTTCTTC	CASKVGEYEQFF
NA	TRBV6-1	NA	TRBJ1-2	TGTGCCAGCAGCACCAGAGAGACGGCTAACTATGGCTACACCTTC	CASSTRETANYGYTF
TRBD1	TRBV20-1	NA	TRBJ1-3	TGCAGTGCTGACAGGGATGGTGGAAACACCATATATTTT	CSADRDGGNTIYF
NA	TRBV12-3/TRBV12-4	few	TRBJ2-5	TGTGCCAGCAGTCGGCGGACAGCCATCGGAGAGACCCAGTACTTC	CASSRRTAIGETQYF
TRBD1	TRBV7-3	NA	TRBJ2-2	TGTGCCAGCAGCTTAACCCCGGGACAGGGGGCTGCCGGGGAGCTGTTTTTT	CASSLTPGQGAAGELFF
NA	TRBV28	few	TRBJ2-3	TGTGCCAGCAGTTTAGGGGGCGGTGGCACAGATACGCAGTATTTT	CASSLGGGGTDTQYF
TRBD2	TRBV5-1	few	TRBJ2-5	TGCGCCAGTTCAGCGGGGGGACAGACCCAGTACTTC	CASSAGGQTQYF
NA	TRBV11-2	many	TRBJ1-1	TGTGCCAGCAGCTCTCCGGACCAAGAAGCTTTCTTT	CASSSPDQEAFF
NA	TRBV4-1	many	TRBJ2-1	TGCGCCAGCAGCCCTTTCGGGAGCTCCTACAATGAGCAGTTCTTC	CASSPFGSSYNEQFF
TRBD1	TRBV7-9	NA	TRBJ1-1	TGTGCCAGCAGGCGGGACAAGGGGGCGAGGTGGACTGAAGCTTTCTTT	CASRRDKGARWTEAFF
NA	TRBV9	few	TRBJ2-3	TGTGCCAGCAGCGTAGGGGGAGCGCTCACAGATACGCAGTATTTT	CASSVGGALTDTQYF
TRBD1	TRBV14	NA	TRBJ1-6	TGTGCCAGCAGCCAAGGGACAGGGGGTAATTCACCCCTCCACTTT	CASSQGTGGNSPLHF